What follows are 29 T cell receptor beta chains derived from one specimen sequenced in a study of vaccination effects on CD4 cells after COVID-19. Antigen-specific CD4+ T cell clonotypes were called by their expansion after viral peptide-pool culture in ViraFEST. The culture ran for approximately 10 days, and then CD4+ T cells were isolated. Two-dose vaccination with either BNT162b2 or mRNA-1273 was given to the participants. Sequenced by immunoSEQ multiplex PCR; TCRdb stores in-frame clones only, minus some. This table holds roughly 71,000 clones, approximately 81% found once. Their antigens are not known. This specimen was CD4+ T cells from PBMCs cultured with HCoV-229E spike peptides, taken after COVID-19 vaccination. Every receptor here comes from a human donor who received a COVID-19 vaccine.

This clone showed up just once. The chain uses TRBV28 and TRBJ1-4, with TRBD1 as a possible D gene (5 bases). The CDR3 consists of 16 residues. Trimming shortened V by 6 bases and J by 10 bases, and 24 bases separated the two germline ends. Per the germline V gene, CDR1 is MDHEN and CDR2 is SYDVKM. This CDR3 reads CASSQTLGGGTGKLFF. The CDR3 DNA follows: TGTGCCAGCAGCCAAACATTGGGGGGAGGGACTGGAAAACTGTTTTTT. The full variable domain, in which reference TRBV28 and TRBJ1-4 provide the parts outside the CDR3, is DVKVTQSSRYLVKRTGEKVFLECVQDMDHENMFWYRQDPGLGLRLIYFSYDVKMKEKGDIPEGYSVSREKKERFSLILESASTNQTSMYLCASSQTLGGGTGKLFFGSGTQLSVL.

This clone has more than one count but fewer than ten. This sequence joins TRBV3-1 (or the pseudogene TRBV3-2) and TRBJ1-2; D is ambiguous. Germline CDR1 LGHDT, CDR2 YNNKEL (reference sequence). V was trimmed by 3 bases and J by 3 bases, leaving 17 bases between them. The CDR3 length is 16 residues. CDR3 sequence reads: CASSHRNGFGDYGYTF. As DNA, the CDR3 is TGTGCCAGCAGCCATCGAAACGGTTTCGGGGACTATGGCTACACCTTC.

This rearrangement joins TRBV2 to TRBJ1-6; TRBD1 matches 9 bases. J was trimmed by 7 bases and V by 3 bases; bases with no gene match: 13. The CDR3 is made up of 18 amino acids. The germline V gene has CDR1 SNHLY and CDR2 FYNNEI. The CDR3 coding sequence is TGTGCCAGCAGTGACGGACAGGGGTGGATGGGCATAAATTCACCCCTCCACTTT. This gives the protein CASSDGQGWMGINSPLHF.

The genes are TRBV6-5 and TRBJ2-3; no clear D gene. Between the trimmed V and J ends, which lost 6 bases and 0 bases, there was a span of 10 bases. This CDR3 spans 14 amino acids. Germline values: CDR1 MNHEY, CDR2 SVGAGI. CDR3 coding DNA: TGTGCCAGCAGGGCGGACCCTAGCACAGATACGCAGTATTTT. Translation gives CASRADPSTDTQYF.

The chain joins TRBV7-2 to TRBJ2-6; D remains unclear. The CDR3 is 16 residues long. V was trimmed by 4 bases and J by 1 base, leaving 11 bases between them. Looked up from germline, CDR1 is SGHTA and CDR2 is FQGNSA. CDR3 region: CASSSSKPSGANVLTF. CDR3 nucleotide sequence: TGTGCCAGCAGCTCTAGTAAGCCTTCTGGGGCCAACGTCCTGACTTTC.

This chain connects TRBV2 to TRBJ1-6; D is possibly TRBD1 (5 bases). Germline V gene lookup returns CDR1 SNHLY and CDR2 FYNNEI. Trimming pared 7 bases from V and 9 bases from J, leaving 22 bases between. CDR3 length: 16 residues. DNA of the CDR3: TGTGCCAGCACTAAATCTTCCGGGACCTTGGCTTCACCCCTCCACTTT. Translated, it gives CASTKSSGTLASPLHF. Full variable domain (missing parts from reference TRBV2 and TRBJ1-6): EPEVTQTPSHQVTQMGQEVILRCVPISNHLYFYWYRQILGQKVEFLVSFYNNEISEKSEIFDDQFSVERPDGSNFTLKIRSTKLEDSAMYFCASTKSSGTLASPLHFGNGTRLTVT.

This rearrangement joins TRBV9 to TRBJ2-3, with unresolved D. V was shortened by 2 bases and J by 1 base, with 11 bases between the two germline ends. The CDR3 loop spans 15 amino acids. Germline lookup yields CDR1 SGDLS and CDR2 YYNGEE. CDR3 DNA: TGTGCCAGCAGCGTCTCGCTATCCGGCACAGATACGCAGTATTTT. It specifies CASSVSLSGTDTQYF. Complete variable domain (other parts from reference TRBV9 and TRBJ2-3): DSGVTQTPKHLITATGQRVTLRCSPRSGDLSVYWYQQSLDQGLQFLIQYYNGEERAKGNILERFSAQQFPDLHSELNLSSLELGDSALYFCASSVSLSGTDTQYFGPGTRLTVL.

The CDR3 nucleotides read TGTGCCAGCAGCCCAGGACCGAACACCGGGGAGCTGTTTTTT. Translated, it gives CASSPGPNTGELFF. The genes are TRBV7-2 and TRBJ2-2; no reliable D call. V lost 5 bases and J 0 bases, leaving 7 bases between the germline ends. This CDR3 region has 14 residues. The germline V gene has CDR1 SGHTA and CDR2 FQGNSA.

CDR3 loop: CASSSQGSLHSPLHF. DNA for the CDR3: TGTGCCAGCAGTTCACAGGGATCCCTTCATTCACCCCTCCACTTT. The genes are TRBV6-5 and TRBJ1-6, with D maybe TRBD1 (6 bases). Germline CDR1 reads MNHEY; CDR2 reads SVGAGI. Between the trimmed V and J ends, which lost 4 bases and 8 bases, there was a span of 15 bases. The CDR3 consists of 15 residues.

The chain combines TRBV4-1 with TRBJ2-2; 8 positions agree with TRBD2. Germline trimming cut 7 bases from V and 4 bases from J; bases unmatched to any gene: 14. This CDR3 spans 17 amino acids. Germline V gene data show CDR1 as MGHRA and CDR2 as YSYEKL. The CDR3 bases are TGCGCCAGCATGTTAGGGATCGGGAGGGGACGCACCGGGGAGCTGTTTTTT. It codes for CASMLGIGRGRTGELFF.

The V call is TRBV6-6, the J call TRBJ1-2, with unresolved D. The germline V gene has CDR1 MNHNY and CDR2 SVGAGI (reference sequence). Deletions cut 2 bases from V and 1 base from J, with 8 bases between. The CDR3 runs to 14 residues. The CDR3 DNA reads TGTGCCAGCAGTTACGTGGGCAGTAACTATGGCTACACCTTC. Protein product: CASSYVGSNYGYTF.

This chain joins TRBV14 and TRBJ1-2; TRBD1 might be the D (5 bases). V lost 4 bases and J lost 4, with 13 bases in between. The CDR3 has 14 residues. Germline-derived CDR1 and CDR2 are SGHDN and FVKESK. DNA of the CDR3: TGTGCCAGCAGCCTATCCGGACATATCTATGGCTACACCTTC. This encodes CASSLSGHIYGYTF.

J is TRBJ1-6 and V is TRBV4-1, with D possibly being TRBD1 (6 bases). This CDR3 comprises 15 residues. Germline V gives CDR1 MGHRA, CDR2 YSYEKL. Trimming shortened V by 4 bases and J by 5 bases, and 12 bases separated the two germline ends. The CDR3 region is CASSRDRSNNSPLHF. In nucleotides, the CDR3 is TGCGCCAGCAGCCGCGACAGGAGCAATAATTCACCCCTCCACTTT.

CDR3 protein: CASSSGGRVSYNEQFF. The CDR3, as DNA: TGTGCCAGCAGCTCTGGGGGGAGGGTTAGCTACAATGAGCAGTTCTTC. The V and J genes are TRBV7-9 and TRBJ2-1; 7 bases agree with TRBD2. The CDR3 loop spans 16 amino acids. Germline values: CDR1 SEHNR, CDR2 FQNEAQ (reference sequence). The trim removed 4 bases at V and 3 bases at J, leaving 9 bases unmatched.

CDR3 loop: CASSVAPRETQYF. CDR3 bases: TGTGCCAGCAGCGTAGCCCCTAGGGAGACCCAGTACTTC. V and J are TRBV9 and TRBJ2-5; no firm D call. The V gene's germline CDR1 is SGDLS and CDR2 YYNGEE. The CDR3 spans 13 residues. The V end was cut by 0 bases, the J end by 5 bases, with 8 bases between. Variable domain in full (rest from reference TRBV9 and TRBJ2-5): DSGVTQTPKHLITATGQRVTLRCSPRSGDLSVYWYQQSLDQGLQFLIQYYNGEERAKGNILERFSAQQFPDLHSELNLSSLELGDSALYFCASSVAPRETQYFGPGTRLLVL.

This clone showed up just once. This chain uses TRBV7-2 with TRBJ1-2; D gene uncertain. The CDR3 contains 14 residues. The V gene's germline CDR1 is SGHTA and CDR2 FQGNSA. V gave up 4 bases and J gave up 6 bases, with 15 bases separating them. CDR3 nucleotides: TGTGCCAGCAGCTCGCCTCCCGGGAACCATGGCTACACCTTC. It translates to CASSSPPGNHGYTF.

J is TRBJ2-5 and V is TRBV19; no firm D call. V shed 9 bases and J shed 0 bases, with 11 bases lying between them. CDR1 and CDR2 from the germline V gene are LNHDA and SQIVND (reference sequence). This CDR3 comprises 13 residues. The CDR3 protein is CASRLEYQETQYF. The CDR3 coding sequence is TGTGCCAGCCGCCTTGAGTACCAAGAGACCCAGTACTTC. The complete variable domain, with remaining parts taken from reference TRBV19 and TRBJ2-5, reads DGGITQSPKYLFRKEGQNVTLSCEQNLNHDAMYWYRQDPGQGLRLIYYSQIVNDFQKGDIAEGYSVSREKKESFPLTVTSAQKNPTAFYLCASRLEYQETQYFGPGTRLLVL.

This clone was seen only a few times. This chain links TRBV18 with TRBJ2-3, with D perhaps TRBD2 (7 bases). Germline CDR1 and CDR2: KGHSH and LQKENI. The CDR3 sequence is 15 residues long. The V end lost 5 bases, the J end lost 5 bases, and 17 bases lay between the germline ends. In DNA, the CDR3 is TGTGCCAGCTCAGCCATCGGGGGGCTGGGAGATACGCAGTATTTT. Translated, it gives CASSAIGGLGDTQYF.

The V gene is TRBV15, the J gene TRBJ1-5, with D unclear. V gave up 0 bases and J gave up 7 bases, with 22 bases separating them. Germline loops: CDR1 LNHNV, CDR2 YYDKDF (reference sequence). The CDR3 is 18 residues long. CDR3 DNA: TGTGCCACCAGCAGAGATAAGTTACAACAAACAGAGAGACAGCCCCAGCATTTT. Translation: CATSRDKLQQTERQPQHF.

The V and J genes are TRBV29-1 and TRBJ1-2, with 7 nucleotides matching TRBD1. CDR1 is SQVTM and CDR2 is ANQGSEA in the germline V gene. The CDR3 length is 14 residues. Germline trimming cut 1 base from V and 6 bases from J; bases unmatched to any gene: 8. The CDR3 loop reads CSVEARNRGDGYTF. CDR3 nucleotides: TGCAGCGTTGAAGCCAGGAACAGGGGTGATGGCTACACCTTC.

The V and J genes are TRBV25-1 and TRBJ1-1, with a weak D call TRBD1 (5 bases). The CDR3 consists of 15 residues. V was pared by 1 base and J by 4 bases, with 13 bases between. The germline V gene has CDR1 MGHDK and CDR2 SYGVNS. DNA for the CDR3: TGTGCCAGCAGTGAATGGAGGGGCTGGGGCACTGAAGCTTTCTTT. Its protein is CASSEWRGWGTEAFF.

The chain couples TRBV11-3 to TRBJ2-2, with D possibly being TRBD1 (6 bases). V was trimmed by 1 base and J by 6 bases, leaving 9 bases between them. The CDR3 contains 14 residues. Germline lookup yields CDR1 SGHNT and CDR2 YENEEA. CDR3 DNA sequence: TGTGCCAGCAGCTTAGGGGCAGGGGCCGGGGAGCTGTTTTTT. Its protein is CASSLGAGAGELFF.

In this sample, this clone turned up once. The J gene is TRBJ2-5, the V gene TRBV24-1, with TRBD1 matching over 8 bases. V was pared by 1 base and J by 1 base, with 1 base of the junction left unmatched. The CDR3 is made up of 15 amino acids. CDR1 and CDR2 from the germline V gene are KGHDR and SFDVKD. The CDR3 is CATSDFTGGQETQYF. As DNA, the CDR3 is TGTGCCACCAGTGATTTTACAGGGGGCCAAGAGACCCAGTACTTC.

The chain couples TRBV29-1 to TRBJ1-2, with TRBD1 matching over 8 bases. V shed 3 bases and J 8 bases; nucleotides not matched to a gene: 14. The CDR3 length is 15 residues. The germline V gene has CDR1 SQVTM and CDR2 ANQGSEA. Here the CDR3 reads CSVDGQGAVSGGYTF. Here the CDR3 DNA reads TGCAGCGTTGACGGGCAGGGGGCCGTATCGGGGGGCTACACCTTC. Full variable domain (remainder filled in from reference TRBV29-1 and TRBJ1-2): SAVISQKPSRDICQRGTSLTIQCQVDSQVTMMFWYRQQPGQSLTLIATANQGSEATYESGFVIDKFPISRPNLTFSTLTVSNMSPEDSSIYLCSVDGQGAVSGGYTFGSGTRLTVV.

The chain carries TRBV6-4 and TRBJ1-1; D is perhaps TRBD1 (5 bases). The CDR3 spans 12 residues. V was shortened by 2 bases and J by 7 bases, with 8 bases between the two germline ends. Germline loops: CDR1 MRHNA, CDR2 SNTAGT. As DNA, the CDR3 is TGTGCCAGCAGTGACAGCGGGGGTGAAGCTTTCTTT. It yields the protein CASSDSGGEAFF.

The chain joins TRBV6-5 to TRBJ1-2; no definite D call. V dropped 0 bases and J dropped 0 bases, with 5 bases sitting between them. Germline CDR1 MNHEY, CDR2 SVGAGI. The length of the CDR3 is 14 residues. The CDR3 nucleotides read TGTGCCAGCAGTTACTCGTTCCCTAACTATGGCTACACCTTC. Translation: CASSYSFPNYGYTF.

Only a few counts were recorded for this clone. The V gene is TRBV28, the J gene TRBJ2-7, with 10 bases matching TRBD2. The junction had 5 bases not matched to a gene; V was cut back by 2 bases and J by 7 bases. The CDR3 totals 14 residues. Germline CDR1 and CDR2: MDHEN and SYDVKM. Here the CDR3 DNA reads TGTGCCAGCAGTTTACCCGCTAGCGGGGGAGAGCAGTACGTC. Its protein product is CASSLPASGGEQYV.

Only a few counts were recorded for this clone. The J gene is TRBJ1-1, the V gene TRBV7-2, with a possible D match to TRBD1 (6 bases). The germline V and J ends were trimmed by 5 bases and 1 base, with 14 bases remaining between them. This CDR3 spans 15 amino acids. Germline loops: CDR1 SGHTA, CDR2 FQGNSA. The CDR3 nucleotides read TGTGCCAGCAGCGTACAGGGAGGGGCGAACACTGAAGCTTTCTTT. It specifies CASSVQGGANTEAFF.

This clone was seen more than once but under ten times. The chain has TRBV19 and TRBJ2-2; D unresolved. V lost 3 bases and J lost 5, with 19 bases in between. Germline-derived CDR1 and CDR2 are LNHDA and SQIVND (reference sequence). The CDR3 spans 17 residues. CDR3 DNA: TGTGCCAGTAGTATCTCCTCCAGTGGAGCTAGGACCGGGGAGCTGTTTTTT. This translates into CASSISSSGARTGELFF.